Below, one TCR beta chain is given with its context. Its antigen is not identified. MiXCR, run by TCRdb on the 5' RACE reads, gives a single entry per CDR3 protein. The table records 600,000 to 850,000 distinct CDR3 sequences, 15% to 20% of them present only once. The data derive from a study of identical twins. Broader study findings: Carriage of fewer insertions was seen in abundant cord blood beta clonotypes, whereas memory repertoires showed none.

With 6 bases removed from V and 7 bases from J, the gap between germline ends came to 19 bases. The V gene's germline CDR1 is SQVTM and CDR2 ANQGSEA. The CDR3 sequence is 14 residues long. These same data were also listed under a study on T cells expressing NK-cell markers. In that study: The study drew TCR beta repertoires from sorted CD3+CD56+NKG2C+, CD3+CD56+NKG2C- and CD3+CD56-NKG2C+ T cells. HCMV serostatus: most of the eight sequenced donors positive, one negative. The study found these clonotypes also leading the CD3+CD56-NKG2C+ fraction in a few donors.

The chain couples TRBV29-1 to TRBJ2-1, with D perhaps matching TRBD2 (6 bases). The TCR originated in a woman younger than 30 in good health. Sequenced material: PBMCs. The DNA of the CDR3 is TGCAGCGTCGCTCCCCGACTAGTTAAAAATGAGCAGTTCTTC. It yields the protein CSVAPRLVKNEQFF.